Below, 6 T cell receptor beta chains from the same sample are listed, as sequenced in a study of T cells in Graves' hyperthyroidism and ophthalmopathy. The source material, RNA transcripts, was used to amplify TCR beta CDR3 regions. When the TCR CDR3 underwent first-round RT-PCR, the HTBI primer set was used. TCRdb passed the multiplex PCR reads through MiXCR, listing each CDR3 protein once. This sample has some 740,000 distinct CDR3 sequences, with 14% found just once. The source material was blood. These receptors came from a woman aged 18-29 years with Graves' hyperthyroidism.

V and J are TRBV28 and TRBJ2-1; the D is unclear. V lost 5 bases to trimming and J lost 10 bases, with 9 bases between them. This CDR3 contains 11 residues. The germline gives CDR1 MDHEN, CDR2 SYDVKM. The CDR3 DNA reads TGTGCCAGCAGTCGGCTACAGGAGCAGTTCTTC. This sequence encodes CASSRLQEQFF.

This clonotype has only a few counts. A read error may explain this, as a much larger clone is one base away. No conserved phenylalanine or tryptophan is present at the end of the CDR3, so a read error is the likely explanation. The V and J genes are TRBV3-1 and TRBJ2-7; no clear D. The CDR3 runs 14 residues. V lost 1 base, J lost 2 bases, and 9 bases lay in between. Germline V lookup: CDR1 LGHDT, CDR2 YNNKEL (reference sequence). The CDR3: CASSQAALPYEQYL. CDR3 sequence (DNA): TGTGCCAGCAGCCAAGCGGCACTTCCCTACGAGCAGTACCTC.

The sample holds many counts of this clonotype. J is TRBJ2-7 and V is TRBV12-3 or TRBV12-4, with D maybe TRBD2 (5 bases). V gave up 6 bases and J gave up 5 bases, with 11 bases separating them. This CDR3 has 12 residues. CDR3 protein: CASSSAGDEQYF. CDR3 in DNA: TGTGCCAGCAGCTCCGCCGGGGACGAGCAGTACTTC.

This clonotype was detected ten times or more. The chain joins TRBV28 to TRBJ1-5, with 8 bases identical to TRBD1. The CDR3 runs 17 residues. Trimming at V came to 4 bases and at J to 3 bases, leaving 11 bases not matched to a gene. Germline V lookup: CDR1 MDHEN, CDR2 SYDVKM. This CDR3 reads CASSSDRVGVDNQPQHF. The CDR3, as DNA: TGTGCCAGCAGTTCGGACAGGGTCGGAGTGGACAATCAGCCCCAGCATTTT.

This clonotype was counted at least ten times. The CDR3 protein is CASSAGLSEQFF. In DNA form, the CDR3 reads TGTGCCAGCAGCGCGGGACTCTCTGAGCAGTTCTTC. The chain recombines TRBV6-1 with TRBJ2-1; D possibly corresponds to TRBD2 (6 bases). Germline CDR1 is MNHNS and CDR2 is SASEGT. The ends were cut back, 6 bases at V and 9 bases at J, with 12 bases in the middle. The CDR3 loop spans 12 amino acids.

This clonotype was counted a few times. The V and J genes are TRBV5-1 and TRBJ2-1; 9 bases align to TRBD2. Germline V CDR1 and CDR2: SGHRS, YFSETQ. The CDR3 is made up of 19 amino acids. The V and J ends lost 4 bases and 2 bases, in that order; junction bases with no gene match: 16. This CDR3 is CASSRDHLTSGNTYNEQFF. The DNA for the CDR3 is TGCGCCAGCAGCCGAGACCATTTGACTAGCGGTAACACCTACAATGAGCAGTTCTTC.